This record looks at one T cell receptor beta chain sequence and its context. Antigen specificity is unknown. Expressed TCRB transcripts were sequenced, since all the RNA that had been isolated was reverse transcribed. Here immunoSEQ multiplex PCR was the method, and the copy in TCRdb shows in-frame clones only, minus some. The sample shows about 700,000 clones, roughly an eighth of them seen only once. The data stem from a study of beta chain features in type 1 diabetes. General observations from the study: Type 1 diabetes patients had moderately but significantly shorter TCRB CDR3s in all four CD4+ subsets.

Trimming removed 5 bases from V and 1 base from J; junction bases left unmatched: 5. Germline CDR1 SEHNR, CDR2 FQNEAQ (reference sequence). This CDR3 is 15 amino acids long. J is TRBJ1-2 and V is TRBV7-9; 9 nucleotides agree with TRBD1. Source material: naive CD4+ T cells from blood. The TCR was taken from a man between 18 and 35 years old with type 1 diabetes. In DNA form, the CDR3 reads TGTGCCAGCAGCCCGGGGACAGGGAATAACTATGGCTACACCTTC. Amino acids: CASSPGTGNNYGYTF.